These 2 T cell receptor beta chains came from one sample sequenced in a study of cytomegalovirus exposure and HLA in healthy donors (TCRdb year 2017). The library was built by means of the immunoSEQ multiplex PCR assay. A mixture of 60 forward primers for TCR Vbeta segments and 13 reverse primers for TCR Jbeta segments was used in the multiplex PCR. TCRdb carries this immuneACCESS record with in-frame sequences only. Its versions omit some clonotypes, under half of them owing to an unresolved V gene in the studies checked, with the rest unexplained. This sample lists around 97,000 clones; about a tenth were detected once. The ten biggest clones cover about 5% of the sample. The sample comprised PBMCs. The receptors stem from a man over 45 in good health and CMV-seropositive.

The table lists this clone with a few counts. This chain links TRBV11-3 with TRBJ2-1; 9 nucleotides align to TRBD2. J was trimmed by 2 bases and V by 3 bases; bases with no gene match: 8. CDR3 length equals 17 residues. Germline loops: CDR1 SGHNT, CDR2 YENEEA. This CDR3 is CASSFQGPSGTYNEQFF. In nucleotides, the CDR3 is TGTGCCAGCAGCTTTCAGGGGCCTAGCGGGACCTACAATGAGCAGTTCTTC.

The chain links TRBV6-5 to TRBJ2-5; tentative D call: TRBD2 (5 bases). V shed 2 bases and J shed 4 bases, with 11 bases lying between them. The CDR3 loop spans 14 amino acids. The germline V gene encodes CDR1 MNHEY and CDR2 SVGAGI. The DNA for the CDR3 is TGTGCCAGCAGTTACCCGGGAACCAGAGAGACCCAGTACTTC. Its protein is CASSYPGTRETQYF.